A single sample gave rise to the 3 T cell receptor beta chains below, sequenced in a study of molecular identifiers for immune sequencing clone quantification. Via MiXCR, TCRdb re-called the PCR reads, giving one row per CDR3 protein. The repertoire holds around 480,000 distinct CDR3 sequences, with 25% as singletons. Sequences were obtained from naive CD8+ T cells from blood, with Jurkat cell RNA spiked in. This sample's subset: FACS-sorted CD8+CD4-CCR7+CD45RA+ naive T cells. These receptors came from a human donor in good health. Some libraries in this study had Jurkat cell RNA spiked in.

In its sample, this clonotype was seen once. The conserved closing phenylalanine or tryptophan is absent in this CDR3, likely reflecting a read error. The chain is built from TRBV29-1 and TRBJ2-1; 13 bases are a match to TRBD2. Germline V gene data show CDR1 as SQVTM and CDR2 as ANQGSEA. The CDR3 is 15 residues long. The CDR3 is CIQSTGLAGNNEQFI. The CDR3 bases are TGCATCCAATCGACGGGACTAGCGGGAAACAATGAGCAGTTCATC.

This clonotype came up a few times. The CDR3 DNA is TGTGCCAGCAGCGCGACCGGTGGGGGAGTAGACGAGCAGTACTTC. Translated: CASSATGGGVDEQYF. The chain carries TRBV3-1 and TRBJ2-7; tentatively, D is TRBD1 or TRBD2 (5 bases each). The CDR3 covers 15 residues. V was shortened by 5 bases and J by 5 bases, with 19 bases between the two germline ends. Germline V lookup: CDR1 LGHDT, CDR2 YNNKEL (reference sequence).

This clonotype has only a few counts. The gene calls are TRBV14 and TRBJ2-7; tentatively, D is TRBD2 (6 bases). This CDR3 has 14 residues. V shed 5 bases and J shed 0 bases, with 11 bases lying between them. Germline lookup yields CDR1 SGHDN and CDR2 FVKESK. CDR3 region: CASSVRGHSYEQYF. The CDR3 DNA reads TGTGCCAGCAGCGTGCGGGGCCACTCCTACGAGCAGTACTTC. Based on the CDR3 plus reference TRBV14 and TRBJ2-7, the full variable domain is EAGVTQFPSHSVIEKGQTVTLRCDPISGHDNLYWYRRVMGKEIKFLLHFVKESKQDESGMPNNRFLAERTGGTYSTLKVQPAELEDSGVYFCASSVRGHSYEQYFGPGTRLTVT.